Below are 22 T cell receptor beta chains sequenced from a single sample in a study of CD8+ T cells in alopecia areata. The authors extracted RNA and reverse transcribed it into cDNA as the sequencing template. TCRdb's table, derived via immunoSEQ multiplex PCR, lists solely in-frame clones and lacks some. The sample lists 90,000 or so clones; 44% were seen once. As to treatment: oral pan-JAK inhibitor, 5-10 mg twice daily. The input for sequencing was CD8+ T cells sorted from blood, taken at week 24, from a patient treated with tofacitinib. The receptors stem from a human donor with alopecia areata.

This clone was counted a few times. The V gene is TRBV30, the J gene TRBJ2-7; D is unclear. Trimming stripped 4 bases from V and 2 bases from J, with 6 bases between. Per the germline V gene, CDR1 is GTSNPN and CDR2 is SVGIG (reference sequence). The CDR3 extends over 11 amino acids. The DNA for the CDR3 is TGTGCCTGGACCGACGCCTACGAGCAGTACTTC. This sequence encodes CAWTDAYEQYF.

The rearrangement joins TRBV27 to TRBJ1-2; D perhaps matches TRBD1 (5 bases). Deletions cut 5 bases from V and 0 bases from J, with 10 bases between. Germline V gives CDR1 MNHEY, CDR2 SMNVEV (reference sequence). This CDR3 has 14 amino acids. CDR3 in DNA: TGTGCCAGCAGTCCCCGGGGCACTAACTATGGCTACACCTTC. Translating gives CASSPRGTNYGYTF.

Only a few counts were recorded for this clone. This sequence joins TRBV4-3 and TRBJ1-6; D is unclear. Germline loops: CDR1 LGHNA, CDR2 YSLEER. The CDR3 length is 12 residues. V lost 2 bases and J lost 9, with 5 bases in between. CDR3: CASSQRGSPLHF. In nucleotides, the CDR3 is TGCGCCAGCAGCCAACGTGGTTCACCCCTCCACTTT.

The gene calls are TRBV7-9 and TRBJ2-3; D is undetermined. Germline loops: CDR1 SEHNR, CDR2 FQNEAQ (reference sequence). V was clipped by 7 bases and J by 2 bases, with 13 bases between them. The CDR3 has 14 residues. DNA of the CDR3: TGTGCCAGCAAAGAAGAGCTTATCACAGATACGCAGTATTTT. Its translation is CASKEELITDTQYF.

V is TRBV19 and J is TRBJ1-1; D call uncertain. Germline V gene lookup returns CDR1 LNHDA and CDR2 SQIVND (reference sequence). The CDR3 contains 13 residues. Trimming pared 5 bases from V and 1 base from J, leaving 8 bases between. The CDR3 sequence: CASSDTRNTEAFF. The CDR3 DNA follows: TGTGCCAGTAGTGATACGAGGAACACTGAAGCTTTCTTT.

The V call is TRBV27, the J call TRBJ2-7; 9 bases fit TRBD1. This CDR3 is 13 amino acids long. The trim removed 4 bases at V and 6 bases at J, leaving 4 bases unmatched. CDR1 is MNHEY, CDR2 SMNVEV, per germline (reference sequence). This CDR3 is CASSWGTGFEQYF. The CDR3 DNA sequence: TGTGCCAGCAGTTGGGGGACAGGGTTCGAGCAGTACTTC.

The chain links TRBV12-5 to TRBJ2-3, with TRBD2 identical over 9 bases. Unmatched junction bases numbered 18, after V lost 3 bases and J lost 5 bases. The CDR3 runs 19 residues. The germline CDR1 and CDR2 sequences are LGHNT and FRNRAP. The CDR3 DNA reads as TGTGCTAGTGGTTTCCTCCCTAGCGGGATGGGTAGTGTTGGAGATACGCAGTATTTT. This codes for CASGFLPSGMGSVGDTQYF.

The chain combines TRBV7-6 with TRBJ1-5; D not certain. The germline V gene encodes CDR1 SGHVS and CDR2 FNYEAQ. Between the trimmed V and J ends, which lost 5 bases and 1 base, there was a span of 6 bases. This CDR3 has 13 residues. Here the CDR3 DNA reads TGTGCCAGCAGCGGCGGGAGCAATCAGCCCCAGCATTTT. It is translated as CASSGGSNQPQHF.

CDR3 nucleotide sequence: TGTGCCATCAGGGACAGGGCTCCCGAAGAGACCCAGTACTTC. Amino acids: CAIRDRAPEETQYF. V usage is TRBV10-3 and J usage is TRBJ2-5, with TRBD1 identical over 8 bases. The V segment lost 6 bases and the J segment 3 bases; nucleotides outside the gene matches: 6. The CDR3 has 14 residues. Germline V gene lookup returns CDR1 ENHRY and CDR2 SYGVKD.

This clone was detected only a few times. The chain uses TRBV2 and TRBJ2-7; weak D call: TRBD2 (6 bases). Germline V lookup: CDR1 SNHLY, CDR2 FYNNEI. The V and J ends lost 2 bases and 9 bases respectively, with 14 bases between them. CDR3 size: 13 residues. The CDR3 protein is CASSEFAGIGQYF. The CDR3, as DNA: TGTGCCAGCAGTGAATTTGCGGGAATCGGGCAGTACTTC.

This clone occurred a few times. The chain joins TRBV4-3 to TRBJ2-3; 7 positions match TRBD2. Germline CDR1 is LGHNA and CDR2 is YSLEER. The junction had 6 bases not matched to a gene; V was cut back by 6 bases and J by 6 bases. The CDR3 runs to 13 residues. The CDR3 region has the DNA TGCGCCAGCAGACGGGCTAGCGGTGATACGCAGTATTTT. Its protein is CASRRASGDTQYF.

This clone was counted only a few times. CDR3 loop: CASSRGVEGDVWEQYF. CDR3 nucleotides: TGCGCCAGCAGCCGTGGGGTTGAGGGGGATGTGTGGGAGCAGTACTTC. The rearrangement links TRBV4-1 to TRBJ2-7; TRBD1 is a possible D gene (6 bases). The CDR3 runs to 16 residues. Per the germline V gene, CDR1 is MGHRA and CDR2 is YSYEKL. Trimming pared 4 bases from V and 7 bases from J, leaving 23 bases between.

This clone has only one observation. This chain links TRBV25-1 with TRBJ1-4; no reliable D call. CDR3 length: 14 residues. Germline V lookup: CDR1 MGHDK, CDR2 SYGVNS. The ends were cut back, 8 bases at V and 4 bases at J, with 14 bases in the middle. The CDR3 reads CASGYSALNEKLFF. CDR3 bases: TGTGCCAGCGGATACTCAGCTCTTAATGAAAAACTGTTTTTT. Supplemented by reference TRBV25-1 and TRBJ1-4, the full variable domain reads EADIYQTPRYLVIGTGKKITLECSQTMGHDKMYWYQQDPGMELHLIHYSYGVNSTEKGDLSSESTVSRIRTEHFPLTLESARPSHTSQYLCASGYSALNEKLFFGSGTQLSVL.

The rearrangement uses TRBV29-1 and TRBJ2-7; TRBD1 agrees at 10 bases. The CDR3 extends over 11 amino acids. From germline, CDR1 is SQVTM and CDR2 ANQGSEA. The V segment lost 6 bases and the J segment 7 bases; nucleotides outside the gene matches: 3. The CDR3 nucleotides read TGCAGCGTCCGGACAGGGGGAGAGCAGTACTTC. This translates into CSVRTGGEQYF.

CDR3 coding DNA: TGCGCCAGCAGCCCCGGCAGGCTGCACGAGCAGTACTTC. This translates into CASSPGRLHEQYF. The chain links TRBV4-3 to TRBJ2-7; the D is unclear. With 4 bases removed from V and 5 bases from J, the gap between germline ends came to 12 bases. The CDR3 runs to 13 residues. The germline V gene encodes CDR1 LGHNA and CDR2 YSLEER.

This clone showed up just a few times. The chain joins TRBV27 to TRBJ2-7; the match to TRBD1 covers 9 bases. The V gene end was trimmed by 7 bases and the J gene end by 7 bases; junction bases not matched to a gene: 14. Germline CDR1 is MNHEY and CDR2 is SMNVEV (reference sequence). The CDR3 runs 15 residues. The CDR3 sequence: CASTPTGGGGREQYF. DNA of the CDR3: TGTGCCAGCACCCCAACAGGGGGCGGAGGTCGGGAGCAGTACTTC.

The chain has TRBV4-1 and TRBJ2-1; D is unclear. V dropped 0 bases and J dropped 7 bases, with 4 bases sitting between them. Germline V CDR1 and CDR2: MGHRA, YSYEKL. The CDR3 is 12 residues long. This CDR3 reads CASSQDRNEQFF. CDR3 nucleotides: TGCGCCAGCAGCCAAGATAGGAATGAGCAGTTCTTC.

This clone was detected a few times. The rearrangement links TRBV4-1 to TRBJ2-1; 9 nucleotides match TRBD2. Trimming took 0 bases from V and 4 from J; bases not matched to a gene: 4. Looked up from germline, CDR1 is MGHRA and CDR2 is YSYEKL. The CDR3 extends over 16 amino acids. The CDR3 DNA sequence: TGCGCCAGCAGCCAAGATCCTAGCGGGGTTTACAATGAGCAGTTCTTC. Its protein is CASSQDPSGVYNEQFF.

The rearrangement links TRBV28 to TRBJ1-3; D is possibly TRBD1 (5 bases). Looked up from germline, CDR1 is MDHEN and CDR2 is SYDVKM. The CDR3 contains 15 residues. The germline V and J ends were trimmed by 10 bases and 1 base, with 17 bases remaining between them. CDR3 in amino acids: CATYEDTLSGNTIYF. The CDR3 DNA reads TGTGCCACCTATGAGGACACCCTTTCTGGAAACACCATATATTTT.

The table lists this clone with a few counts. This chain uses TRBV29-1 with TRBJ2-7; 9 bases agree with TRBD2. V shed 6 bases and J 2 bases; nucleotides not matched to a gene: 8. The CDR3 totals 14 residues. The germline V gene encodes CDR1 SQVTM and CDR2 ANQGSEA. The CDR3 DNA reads TGCAGCGTGGAGGGACTAGCAGATACCTACGAGCAGTACTTC. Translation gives CSVEGLADTYEQYF.

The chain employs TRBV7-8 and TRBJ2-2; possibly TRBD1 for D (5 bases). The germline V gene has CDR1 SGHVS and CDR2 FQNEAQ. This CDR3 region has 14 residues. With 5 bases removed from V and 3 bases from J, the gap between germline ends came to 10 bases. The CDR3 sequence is CASSLTDYTGELFF. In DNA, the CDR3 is TGTGCCAGCAGCCTGACAGACTACACCGGGGAGCTGTTTTTT.

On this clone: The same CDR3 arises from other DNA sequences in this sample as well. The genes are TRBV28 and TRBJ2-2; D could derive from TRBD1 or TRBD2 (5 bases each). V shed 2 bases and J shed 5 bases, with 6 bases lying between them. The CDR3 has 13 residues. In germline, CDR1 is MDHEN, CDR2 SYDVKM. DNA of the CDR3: TGTGCCAGCAGTTTAGGGGGTACCGGGGAGCTGTTTTTT. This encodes CASSLGGTGELFF.